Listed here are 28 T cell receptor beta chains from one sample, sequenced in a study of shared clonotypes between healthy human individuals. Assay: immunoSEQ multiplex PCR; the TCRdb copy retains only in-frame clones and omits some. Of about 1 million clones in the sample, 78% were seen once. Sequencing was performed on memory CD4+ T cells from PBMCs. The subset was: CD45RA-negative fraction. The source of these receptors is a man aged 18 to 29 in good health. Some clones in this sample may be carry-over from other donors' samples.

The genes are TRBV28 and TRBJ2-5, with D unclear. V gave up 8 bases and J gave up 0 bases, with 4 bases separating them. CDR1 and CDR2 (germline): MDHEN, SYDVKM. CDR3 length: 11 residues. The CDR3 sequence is CASLDQETQYF. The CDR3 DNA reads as TGTGCCAGCCTCGACCAAGAGACCCAGTACTTC.

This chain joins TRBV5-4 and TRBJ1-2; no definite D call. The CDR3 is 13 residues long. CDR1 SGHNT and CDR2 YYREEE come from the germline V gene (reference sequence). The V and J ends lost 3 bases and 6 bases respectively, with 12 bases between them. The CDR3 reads CASSSALNHGYTF. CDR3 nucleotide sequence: TGTGCCAGCAGCTCTGCTCTGAATCATGGCTACACCTTC. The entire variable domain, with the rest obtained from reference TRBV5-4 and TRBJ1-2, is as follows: ETGVTQSPTHLIKTRGQQVTLRCSSQSGHNTVSWYQQALGQGPQFIFQYYREEENGRGNFPPRFSGLQFPNYSSELNVNALELDDSALYLCASSSALNHGYTFGSGTRLTVV.

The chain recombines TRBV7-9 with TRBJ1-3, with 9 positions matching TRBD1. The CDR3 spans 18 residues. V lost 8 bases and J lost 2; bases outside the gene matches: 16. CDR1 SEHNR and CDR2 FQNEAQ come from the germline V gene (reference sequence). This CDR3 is CASDLTGDRVLTGNTIYF. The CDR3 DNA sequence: TGTGCCAGCGATCTTACTGGGGACAGGGTTTTAACTGGAAACACCATATATTTT.

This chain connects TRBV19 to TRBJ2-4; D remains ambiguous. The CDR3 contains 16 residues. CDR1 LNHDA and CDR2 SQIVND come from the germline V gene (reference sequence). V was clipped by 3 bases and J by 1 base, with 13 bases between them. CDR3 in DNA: TGTGCCAGTAGTATTTTTGGCGGCTTGGCCAAAAACATTCAGTACTTC. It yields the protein CASSIFGGLAKNIQYF.

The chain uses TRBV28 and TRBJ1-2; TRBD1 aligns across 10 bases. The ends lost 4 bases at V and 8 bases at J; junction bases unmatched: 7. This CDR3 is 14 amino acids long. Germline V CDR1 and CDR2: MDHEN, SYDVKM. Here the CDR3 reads CASSSTGGARGYTF. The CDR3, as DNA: TGTGCCAGCAGTTCGACAGGGGGCGCAAGGGGCTACACCTTC.

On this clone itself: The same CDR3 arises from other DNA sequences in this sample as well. The CDR3 nucleotides are TGTGCCAGCTCTACAGGTTACTATGGCTACACCTTC. Translation: CASSTGYYGYTF. V and J are TRBV28 and TRBJ1-2; D is perhaps TRBD1 (5 bases). V was clipped by 8 bases and J by 3 bases, with 10 bases between them. CDR1 and CDR2 from the germline V gene are MDHEN and SYDVKM. CDR3 length: 12 amino acids.

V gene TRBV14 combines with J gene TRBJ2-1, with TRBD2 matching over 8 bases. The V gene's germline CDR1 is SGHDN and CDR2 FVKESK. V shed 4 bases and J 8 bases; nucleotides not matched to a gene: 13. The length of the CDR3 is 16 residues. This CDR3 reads CASSLGAGLGVDEQFF. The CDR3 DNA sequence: TGTGCCAGCAGCCTAGGAGCGGGACTAGGAGTGGATGAGCAGTTCTTC. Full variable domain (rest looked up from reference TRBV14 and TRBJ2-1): EAGVTQFPSHSVIEKGQTVTLRCDPISGHDNLYWYRRVMGKEIKFLLHFVKESKQDESGMPNNRFLAERTGGTYSTLKVQPAELEDSGVYFCASSLGAGLGVDEQFFGPGTRLTVL.

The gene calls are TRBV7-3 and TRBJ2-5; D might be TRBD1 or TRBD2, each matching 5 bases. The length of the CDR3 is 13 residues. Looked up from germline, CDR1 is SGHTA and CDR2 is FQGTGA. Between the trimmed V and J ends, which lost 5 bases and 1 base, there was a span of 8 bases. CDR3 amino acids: CASSPGTQETQYF. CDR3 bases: TGTGCCAGCAGCCCCGGGACCCAAGAGACCCAGTACTTC.

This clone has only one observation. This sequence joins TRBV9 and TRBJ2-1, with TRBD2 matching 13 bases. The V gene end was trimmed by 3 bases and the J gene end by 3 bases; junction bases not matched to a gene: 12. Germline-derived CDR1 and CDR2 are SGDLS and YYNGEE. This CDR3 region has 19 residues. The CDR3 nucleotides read TGTGCCAGCAGCGACCTGGTCCAACTAGCGGGAGGGCACTACAATGAGCAGTTCTTC. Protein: CASSDLVQLAGGHYNEQFF.

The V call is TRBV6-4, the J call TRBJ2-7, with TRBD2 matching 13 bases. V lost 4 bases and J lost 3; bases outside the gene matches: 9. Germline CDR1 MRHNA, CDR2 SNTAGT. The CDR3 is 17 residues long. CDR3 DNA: TGTGCCAGCAGTGCCCGGACTAGCGGGAGCATAGGCTACGAGCAGTACTTC. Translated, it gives CASSARTSGSIGYEQYF.

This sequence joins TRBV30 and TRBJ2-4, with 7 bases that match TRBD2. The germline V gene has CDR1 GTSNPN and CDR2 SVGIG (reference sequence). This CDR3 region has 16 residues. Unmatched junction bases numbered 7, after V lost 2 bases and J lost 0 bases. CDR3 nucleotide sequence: TGTGCCTGGAGTCGAGCGGGACCCTTAGCCAAAAACATTCAGTACTTC. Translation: CAWSRAGPLAKNIQYF.

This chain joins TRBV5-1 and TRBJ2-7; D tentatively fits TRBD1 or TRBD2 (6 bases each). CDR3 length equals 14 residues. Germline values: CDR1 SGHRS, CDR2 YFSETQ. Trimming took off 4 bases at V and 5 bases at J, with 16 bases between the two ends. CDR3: CASSQRGARDEQYF. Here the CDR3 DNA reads TGCGCCAGCAGCCAAAGGGGGGCGAGGGACGAGCAGTACTTC.

Here the CDR3 DNA reads TGCAGCGTTTTTCGGCCATACCCCTACAATGAGCAGTTCTTC. Amino acids: CSVFRPYPYNEQFF. V usage is TRBV29-1 and J usage is TRBJ2-1; no firm D call. Looked up from germline, CDR1 is SQVTM and CDR2 is ANQGSEA. The CDR3 is 14 amino acids. Trimming left V 5 bases short and J 2 bases short, with 13 bases between.

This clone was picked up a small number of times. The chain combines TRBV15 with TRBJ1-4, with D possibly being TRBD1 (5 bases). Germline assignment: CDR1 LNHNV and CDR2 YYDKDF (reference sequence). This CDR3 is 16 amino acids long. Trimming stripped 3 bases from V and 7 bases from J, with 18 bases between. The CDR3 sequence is CATSSAERRGGEKLFF. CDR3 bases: TGTGCCACCAGCAGTGCTGAAAGGAGGGGAGGTGAAAAACTGTTTTTT.

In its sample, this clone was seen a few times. The CDR3 here is CSVGLTSGGGSKQFF. For the CDR3, the DNA is TGCAGCGTTGGTCTGACTAGCGGGGGGGGATCGAAGCAGTTCTTC. V usage is TRBV29-1 and J usage is TRBJ2-1; 14 bases align to TRBD2. Germline V gene lookup returns CDR1 SQVTM and CDR2 ANQGSEA. V shed 4 bases and J 11 bases; nucleotides not matched to a gene: 10. The length of the CDR3 is 15 residues.

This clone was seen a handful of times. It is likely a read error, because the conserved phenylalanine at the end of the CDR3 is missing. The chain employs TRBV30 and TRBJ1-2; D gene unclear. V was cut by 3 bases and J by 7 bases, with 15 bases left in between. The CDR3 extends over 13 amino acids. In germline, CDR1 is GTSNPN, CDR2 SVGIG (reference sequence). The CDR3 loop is CAWRGKGRVGYTS. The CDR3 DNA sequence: TGTGCCTGGAGGGGGAAGGGAAGGGTTGGCTACACCTCC.

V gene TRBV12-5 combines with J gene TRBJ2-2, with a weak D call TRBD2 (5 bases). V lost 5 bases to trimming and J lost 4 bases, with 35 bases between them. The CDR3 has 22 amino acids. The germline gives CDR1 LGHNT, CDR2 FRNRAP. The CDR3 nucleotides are TGTGCTAGTGGTCTTCGGAGTAGCGTGATTTCCCCATGGGAGAGAGGCACCGGGGAGCTGTTTTTT. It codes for CASGLRSSVISPWERGTGELFF.

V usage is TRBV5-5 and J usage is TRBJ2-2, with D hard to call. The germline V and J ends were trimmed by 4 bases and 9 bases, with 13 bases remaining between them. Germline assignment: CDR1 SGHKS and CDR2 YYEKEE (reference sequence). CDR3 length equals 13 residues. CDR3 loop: CASSPGVARELFF. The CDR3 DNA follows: TGTGCCAGCAGCCCGGGCGTGGCGAGGGAGCTGTTTTTT.

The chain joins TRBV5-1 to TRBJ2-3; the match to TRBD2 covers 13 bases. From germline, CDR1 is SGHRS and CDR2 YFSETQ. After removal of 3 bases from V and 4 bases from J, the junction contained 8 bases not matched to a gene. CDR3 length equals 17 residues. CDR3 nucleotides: TGCGCCAGCAGCTCAGCCCAACTAGCGGGAGGGCCAGATACGCAGTATTTT. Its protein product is CASSSAQLAGGPDTQYF.

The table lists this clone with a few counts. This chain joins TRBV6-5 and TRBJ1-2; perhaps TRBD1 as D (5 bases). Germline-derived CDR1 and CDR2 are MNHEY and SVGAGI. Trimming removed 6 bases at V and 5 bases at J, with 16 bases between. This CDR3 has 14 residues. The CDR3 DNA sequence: TGTGCCAGCAGCCGAAATGACGGGACTTATGGCTACACCTTC. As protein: CASSRNDGTYGYTF.

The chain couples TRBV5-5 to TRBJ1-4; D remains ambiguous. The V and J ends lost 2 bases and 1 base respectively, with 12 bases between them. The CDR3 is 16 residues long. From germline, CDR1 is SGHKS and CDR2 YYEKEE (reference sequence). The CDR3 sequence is CASSFLDGGTNEKLFF. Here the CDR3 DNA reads TGTGCCAGCAGCTTTTTGGACGGCGGAACTAATGAAAAACTGTTTTTT.

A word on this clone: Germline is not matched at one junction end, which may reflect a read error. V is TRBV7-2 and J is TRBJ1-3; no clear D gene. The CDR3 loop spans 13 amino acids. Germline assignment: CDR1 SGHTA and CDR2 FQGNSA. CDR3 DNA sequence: TGTGCCAGCACCTTATATAATGGAAACACCATATATTTT. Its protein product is CASTLYNGNTIYF.

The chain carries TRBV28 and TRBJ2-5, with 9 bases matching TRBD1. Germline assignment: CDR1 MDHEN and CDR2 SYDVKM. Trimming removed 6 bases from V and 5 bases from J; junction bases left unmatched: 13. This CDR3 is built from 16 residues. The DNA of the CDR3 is TGTGCCAGCAGCTCCATCGGGGACAGGGTGGGGGAGACCCAGTACTTC. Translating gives CASSSIGDRVGETQYF.

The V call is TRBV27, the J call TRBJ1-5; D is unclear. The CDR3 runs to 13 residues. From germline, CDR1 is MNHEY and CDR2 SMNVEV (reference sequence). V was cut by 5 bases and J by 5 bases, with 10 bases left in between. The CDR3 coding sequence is TGTGCCAGCAGTCTATACTCGGATCAGCCCCAGCATTTT. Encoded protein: CASSLYSDQPQHF.

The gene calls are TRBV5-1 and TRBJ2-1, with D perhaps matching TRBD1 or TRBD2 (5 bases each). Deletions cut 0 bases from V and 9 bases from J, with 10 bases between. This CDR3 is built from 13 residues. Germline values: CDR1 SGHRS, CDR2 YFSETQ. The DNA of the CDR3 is TGCGCCAGCAGCTTGGGGGACCGAGGTGAGCAGTTCTTC. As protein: CASSLGDRGEQFF.

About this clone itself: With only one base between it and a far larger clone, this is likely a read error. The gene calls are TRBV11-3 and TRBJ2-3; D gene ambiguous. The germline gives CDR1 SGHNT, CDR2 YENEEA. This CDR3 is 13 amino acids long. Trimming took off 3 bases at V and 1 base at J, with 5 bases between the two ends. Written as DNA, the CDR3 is TGTGCCAGCAGCTTGGCGGGCACAGATACGCAGTATTTT. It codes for CASSLAGTDTQYF. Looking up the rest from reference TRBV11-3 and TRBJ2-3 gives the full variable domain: EAGVVQSPRYKIIEKKQPVAFWCNPISGHNTLYWYLQNLGQGPELLIRYENEEAVDDSQLPKDRFSAERLKGVDSTLKIQPAELGDSAVYLCASSLAGTDTQYFGPGTRLTVL.

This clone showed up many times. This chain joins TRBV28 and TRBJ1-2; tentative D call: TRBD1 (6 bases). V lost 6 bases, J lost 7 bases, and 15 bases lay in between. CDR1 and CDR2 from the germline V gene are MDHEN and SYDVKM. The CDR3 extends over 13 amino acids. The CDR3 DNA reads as TGTGCCAGCAGATTCCGGGGGCTTCTTGGCTACACCTTC. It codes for CASRFRGLLGYTF.

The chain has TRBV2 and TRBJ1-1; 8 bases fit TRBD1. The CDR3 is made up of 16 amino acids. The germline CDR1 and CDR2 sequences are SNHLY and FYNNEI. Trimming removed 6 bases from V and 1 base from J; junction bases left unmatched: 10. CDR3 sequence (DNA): TGTGCCAGCAGCGACTCAGGGGGCTTCACGAACACTGAAGCTTTCTTT. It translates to CASSDSGGFTNTEAFF.